This TCR beta chain was recovered during a study of T cells after posttransplantation cyclophosphamide. Regarding this clone: Its antigen is as yet unknown.

The protocol was immunoSEQ multiplex PCR, while the TCRdb copy is restricted to in-frame clones and leaves out a portion. The sample lists around 30,000 clones, 86% occurring once. Study observations and caveats: Donor-recipient repertoire similarity was low at 1-2 months, rising over year one. After PTCy, TRB diversity resembled that of CNI/methotrexate controls. Blood and skin or GI T cell repertoires showed limited TRB overlap.

Germline-derived CDR1 and CDR2 are SGHRS and YFSETQ. The CDR3 has 15 residues. V shed 0 bases and J shed 4 bases, with 13 bases lying between them. On the day of bone marrow donation, the related graft donor provided peripheral blood. Sequenced material: PBMCs. The chain couples TRBV5-1 to TRBJ2-5, with D tentatively TRBD2 (6 bases). The sequence was obtained from a man between 45 and 60 years old. Here the CDR3 reads CASSLVPGGGETQYF. Here the CDR3 DNA reads TGCGCCAGCAGCTTGGTCCCCGGGGGTGGAGAGACCCAGTACTTC.